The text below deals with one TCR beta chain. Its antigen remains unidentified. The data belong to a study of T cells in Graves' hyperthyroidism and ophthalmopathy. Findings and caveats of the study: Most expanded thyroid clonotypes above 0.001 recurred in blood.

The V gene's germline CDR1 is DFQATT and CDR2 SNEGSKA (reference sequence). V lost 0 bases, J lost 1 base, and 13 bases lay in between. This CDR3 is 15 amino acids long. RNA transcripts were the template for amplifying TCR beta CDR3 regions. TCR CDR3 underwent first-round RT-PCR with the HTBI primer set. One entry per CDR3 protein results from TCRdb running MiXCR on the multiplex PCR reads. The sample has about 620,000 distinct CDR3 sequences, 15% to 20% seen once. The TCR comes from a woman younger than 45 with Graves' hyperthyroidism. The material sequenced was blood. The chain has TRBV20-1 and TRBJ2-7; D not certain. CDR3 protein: CSARDSGVFSYEQYF. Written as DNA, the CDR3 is TGCAGTGCTAGAGATTCTGGGGTATTTTCCTACGAGCAGTACTTC.